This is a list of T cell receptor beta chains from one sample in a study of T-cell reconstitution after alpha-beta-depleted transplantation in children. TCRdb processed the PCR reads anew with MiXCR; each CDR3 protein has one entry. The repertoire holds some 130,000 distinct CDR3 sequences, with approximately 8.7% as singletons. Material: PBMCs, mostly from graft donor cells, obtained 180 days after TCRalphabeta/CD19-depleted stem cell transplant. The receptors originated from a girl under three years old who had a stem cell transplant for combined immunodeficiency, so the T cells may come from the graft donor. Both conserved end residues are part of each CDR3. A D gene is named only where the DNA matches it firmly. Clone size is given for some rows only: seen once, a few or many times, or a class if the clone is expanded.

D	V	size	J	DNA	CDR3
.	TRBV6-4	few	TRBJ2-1	TGTGCCAGCAGTAGGACGTTGAGCTCCTACAATGAGCAGTTCTTC	CASSRTLSSYNEQFF
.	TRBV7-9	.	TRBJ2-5	TGTGCCAGCAGCTTAGGTCCCAACGGGAAGACCCAGTACTTC	CASSLGPNGKTQYF
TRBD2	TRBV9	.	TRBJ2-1	TGTGCCAGCAGCTTTACTAGCGGGGACTACAATGAGCAGTTCTTC	CASSFTSGDYNEQFF
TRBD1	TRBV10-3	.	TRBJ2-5	TGTGCCACCGGGGACAGCCCCCAAGAGACCCAGTACTTC	CATGDSPQETQYF
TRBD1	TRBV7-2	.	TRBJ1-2	TGTGCCAGCAGCCGGTTCCCGGGACAGGCTTATGGCTACACCTTC	CASSRFPGQAYGYTF
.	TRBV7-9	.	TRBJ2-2	TGTGCCAGCAGCTTCGGCTACCACACCGGGGAGCTGTTTTTT	CASSFGYHTGELFF
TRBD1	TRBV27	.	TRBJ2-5	TGTGCCAGCAGTCCCCGGACAGGGGGCAGGGGAGAGACCCAGTACTTC	CASSPRTGGRGETQYF
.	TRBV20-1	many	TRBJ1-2	TGCAGTGCTAGGGGCAGTCCCCCCGGAGACTATGGCTACACCTTC	CSARGSPPGDYGYTF
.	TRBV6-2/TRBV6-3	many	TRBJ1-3	TGTGCCAGCAGTTTTTTCCTATTGACAGTCTCATCTGGAAACACCATATATTTT	CASSFFLLTVSSGNTIYF
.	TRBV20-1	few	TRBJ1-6	TGCAGTGCTAGTAGAGGGGGTAGCTCCTATAATTCACCCCTCCACTTT	CSASRGGSSYNSPLHF
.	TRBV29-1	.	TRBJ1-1	TGCAGCGTCGCCCGGACAGTACAGAACACTGAAGCTTTCTTT	CSVARTVQNTEAFF
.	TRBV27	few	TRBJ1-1	TGTGCCAGCAGTTTATCACGTGGGCACTTAACTGAAGCTTTCTTT	CASSLSRGHLTEAFF
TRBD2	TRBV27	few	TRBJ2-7	TGTGCCAGCAGCCTCACTAGCGGGTCAACCTACGAGCAGTACTTC	CASSLTSGSTYEQYF
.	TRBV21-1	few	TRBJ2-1	TGTGCCGGGGGACTCGGCAGCTCCTACAATGAGCAGTTCTTC	CAGGLGSSYNEQFF
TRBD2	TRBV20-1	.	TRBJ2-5	TGCAGTGCTAGTGCGGGGGGGCTGCGGGAGACCCAGTACTTC	CSASAGGLRETQYF
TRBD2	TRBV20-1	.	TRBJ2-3	TGCAGTGCCAGCGGGACTTCAGATACGCAGTATTTT	CSASGTSDTQYF
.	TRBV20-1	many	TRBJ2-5	TGCAGTGTGGACTCCTACGGGGAGACCCAGTACTTC	CSVDSYGETQYF
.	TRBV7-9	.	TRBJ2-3	TGTGCCAGCAGCTCACAGGGTGGAGGCACAGATACGCAGTATTTT	CASSSQGGGTDTQYF
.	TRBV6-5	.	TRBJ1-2	TGTGCCAGCAGATACGGGAGGGGGAAAGGCTACACCTTC	CASRYGRGKGYTF
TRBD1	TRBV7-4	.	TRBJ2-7	TGTGCCACCAGCCGACGGGACAGCTACGAGCAGTACTTC	CATSRRDSYEQYF
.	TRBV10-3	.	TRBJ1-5	TGTGCCATCAGCCGGGACATAGAGGGCAATCAGCCCAAGCATTTT	CAISRDIEGNQPKHF
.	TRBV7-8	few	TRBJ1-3	TGTGCCAGCAGCCCCCTGGCAGGGGAGACTGGAAACACCATATATTTT	CASSPLAGETGNTIYF
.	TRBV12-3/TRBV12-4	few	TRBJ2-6	TGTGCCAGCAGTCCGAGGGGTCAGCAACGGGCCAACGTCCTGACTTTC	CASSPRGQQRANVLTF
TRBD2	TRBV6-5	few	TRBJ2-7	TGTGCCAGCAGTTCCTCCACTAGCGGCAGCTCCTACGAGCAGTACTTC	CASSSSTSGSSYEQYF
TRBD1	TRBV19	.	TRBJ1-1	TGTGCCAGTAGTAGCGGACAGGGACCCACTGAAGCTTTCTTT	CASSSGQGPTEAFF
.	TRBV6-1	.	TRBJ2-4	TGTGCCAGCAGCTCTGGGGGTTGGGGTGAGGGCTATCACATTCAGTACTTC	CASSSGGWGEGYHIQYF
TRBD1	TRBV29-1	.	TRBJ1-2	TGCAGCGTCGGACAGGGGAACGACTATGGCTACACCTTC	CSVGQGNDYGYTF
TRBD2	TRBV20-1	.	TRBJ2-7	TGCAGTGCTAGAGGACTAGCGGGAGGGCCTACCTACGAGCAGTACTTC	CSARGLAGGPTYEQYF
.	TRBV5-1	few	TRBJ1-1	TGCGCCAGCAGCGCAGACCGGGACGAGGGGAACACTGAAGCTTTCTTT	CASSADRDEGNTEAFF
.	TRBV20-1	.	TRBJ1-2	TGCAGTGCTCTAGTGACGGGTCGGCATGGCTACACCTTC	CSALVTGRHGYTF
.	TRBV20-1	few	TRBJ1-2	TGCAGTGTTAACGACGGTCTTGGCTACACCTTC	CSVNDGLGYTF
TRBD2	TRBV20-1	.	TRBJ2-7	TGCAGTGCTCTAGGGACTAGCTCCTACGAGCAGTACTTC	CSALGTSSYEQYF